The subject of this entry is one T cell receptor (beta chain). The data originate from a study of blood T cell repertoires in COVID-19. About the research overall: T cells, B-cell-depleted T cells, or PBMCs provided the cDNA or gDNA that served as material.

In the study's own analysis: Reference gene primer amplification gave estimated nucleated cell counts. Some clones are missing from TCRdb's copy, which holds only in-frame ones; the method was immunoSEQ multiplex PCR. The V and J calls and clone size come from that table; D and trimming were worked out from the DNA. The profile shows some 220,000 clones, 84% of them singletons. V dropped 5 bases and J dropped 4; count of bases not matched to a gene: 4. In germline, CDR1 is SEHNR, CDR2 FQNEAQ (reference sequence). The length of the CDR3 is 14 residues. The V call is TRBV7-9, the J call TRBJ1-2; 10 bases are a match to TRBD1. This clonotype originated in a man aged 45-65 years with active or convalescent COVID-19. Sequencing was done on a sample of peripheral blood. For the CDR3, the DNA is TGTGCCAGCAGCGACAGGGGGCGCGTCTATGGCTACACCTTC. Encoded protein: CASSDRGRVYGYTF.